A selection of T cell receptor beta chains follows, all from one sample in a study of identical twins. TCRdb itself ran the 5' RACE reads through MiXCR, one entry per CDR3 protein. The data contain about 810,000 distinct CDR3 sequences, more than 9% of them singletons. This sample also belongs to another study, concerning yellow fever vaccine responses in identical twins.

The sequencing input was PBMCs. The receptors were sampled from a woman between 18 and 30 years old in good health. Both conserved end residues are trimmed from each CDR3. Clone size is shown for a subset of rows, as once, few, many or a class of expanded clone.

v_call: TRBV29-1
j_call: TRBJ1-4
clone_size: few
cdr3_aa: SVGQGSGNEKLF

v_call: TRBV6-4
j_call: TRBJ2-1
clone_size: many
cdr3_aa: ASSGGRDYNEQF

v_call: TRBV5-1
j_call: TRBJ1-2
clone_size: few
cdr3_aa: ASSLDRGRVLDGYT

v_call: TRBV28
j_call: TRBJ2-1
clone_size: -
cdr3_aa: ASKLAGGEDEQF

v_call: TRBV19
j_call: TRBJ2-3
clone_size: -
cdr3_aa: ASSIGWTDTEADTQY

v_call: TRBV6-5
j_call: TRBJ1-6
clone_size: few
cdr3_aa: ASSYSPGNNSPLH

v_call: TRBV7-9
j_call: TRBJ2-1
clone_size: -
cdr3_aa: ASSPTAGTGGF

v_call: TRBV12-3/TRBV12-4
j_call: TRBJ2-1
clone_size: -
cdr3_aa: ASRGQGVVNEQF

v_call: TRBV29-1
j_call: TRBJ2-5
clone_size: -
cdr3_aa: SVEYRGGETQY

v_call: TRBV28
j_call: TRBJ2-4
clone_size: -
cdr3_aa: ASSPPGGPKNIQY

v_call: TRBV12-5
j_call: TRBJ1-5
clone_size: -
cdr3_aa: ASGGDRVDGQPQH

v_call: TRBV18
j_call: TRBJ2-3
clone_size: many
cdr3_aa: ASSRRDSGTDTQY

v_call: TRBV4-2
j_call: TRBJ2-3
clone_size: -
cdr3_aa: ASSPYRGGSGDTQY

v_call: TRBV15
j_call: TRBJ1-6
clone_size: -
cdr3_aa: ATSRVYNSPLH

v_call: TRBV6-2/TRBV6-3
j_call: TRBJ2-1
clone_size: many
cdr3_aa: ASSTGLLGRF

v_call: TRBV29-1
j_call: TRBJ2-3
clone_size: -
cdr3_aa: SVADVTTQY

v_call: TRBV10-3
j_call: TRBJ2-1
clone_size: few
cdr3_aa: AISESGQGSYEQF

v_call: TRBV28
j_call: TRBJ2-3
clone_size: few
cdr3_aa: ASRWLREGSDTQY

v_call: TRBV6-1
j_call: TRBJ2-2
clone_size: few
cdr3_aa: ASRTSGMNTGELF

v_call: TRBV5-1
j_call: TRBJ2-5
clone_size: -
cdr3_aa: ASSPRDRTPSQETQY

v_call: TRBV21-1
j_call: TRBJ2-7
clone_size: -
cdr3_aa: ASSAAASGTYEQY

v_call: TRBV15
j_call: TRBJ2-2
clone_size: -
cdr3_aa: ATSRGSSGANTGELF

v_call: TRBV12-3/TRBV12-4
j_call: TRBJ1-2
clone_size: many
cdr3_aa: ASTSTGTHGYT

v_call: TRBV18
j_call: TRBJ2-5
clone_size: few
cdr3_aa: ASSPPGLSGTQY

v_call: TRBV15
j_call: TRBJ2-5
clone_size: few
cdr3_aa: ATSRDFVGPETQY

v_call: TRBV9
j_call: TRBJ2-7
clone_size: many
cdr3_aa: ASSATRTGYEQY

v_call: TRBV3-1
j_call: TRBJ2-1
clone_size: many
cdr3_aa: ASSHLSGSYEQF

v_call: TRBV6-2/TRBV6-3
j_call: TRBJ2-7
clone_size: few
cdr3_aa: ASSYSGSFAPYEQY

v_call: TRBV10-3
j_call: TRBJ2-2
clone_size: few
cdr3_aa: AISPGASDTGELF

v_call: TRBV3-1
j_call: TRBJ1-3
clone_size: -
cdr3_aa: ACSQDSEPGNTIY

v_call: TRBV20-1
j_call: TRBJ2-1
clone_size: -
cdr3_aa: SVERGLESYYNEQF

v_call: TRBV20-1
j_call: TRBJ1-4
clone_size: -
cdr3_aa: SARQATNEKLF

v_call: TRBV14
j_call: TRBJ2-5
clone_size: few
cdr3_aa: ASSLSGRNQETQY

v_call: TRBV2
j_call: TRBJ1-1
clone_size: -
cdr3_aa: ASSGEGVTEAF

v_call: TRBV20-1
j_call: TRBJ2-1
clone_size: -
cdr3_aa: SAPSGIPANEQF

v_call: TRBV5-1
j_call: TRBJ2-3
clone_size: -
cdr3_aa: ASSSTQGIRTDTQY

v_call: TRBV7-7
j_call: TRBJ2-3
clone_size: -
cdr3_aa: ASSPVAGADTQY

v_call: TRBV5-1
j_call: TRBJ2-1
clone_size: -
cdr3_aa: ASSLGGERTEQF

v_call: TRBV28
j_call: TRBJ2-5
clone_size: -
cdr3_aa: ASSSPRERGETQY

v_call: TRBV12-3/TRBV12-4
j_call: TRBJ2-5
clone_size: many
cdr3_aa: ASSFLQGGQETQY

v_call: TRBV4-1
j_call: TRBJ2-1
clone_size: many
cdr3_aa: ASSQVLGNEQF

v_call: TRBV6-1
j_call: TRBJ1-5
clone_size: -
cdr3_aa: ASSSETPDRGRYNQPQH

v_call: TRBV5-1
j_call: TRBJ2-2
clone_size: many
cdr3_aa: ATSGDDTGELF

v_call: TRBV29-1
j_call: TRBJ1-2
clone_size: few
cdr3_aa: SVEKGGIYGYT

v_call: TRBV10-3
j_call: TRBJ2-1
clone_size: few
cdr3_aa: AISEPSGRSNEQF